Presented here are 14 T cell receptor beta chains from one specimen sequenced in a study of PD-1 blockade in classical Hodgkin lymphoma. The time point was: cycle 4 day 1 (C4D1), after more than 5 weeks of nivolumab. Brentuximab vedotin exposure varied among the patients, all of whom had relapsed after autologous stem cell transplantation. Magnetic negative selection isolated CD8+ T cells from thawed PBMCs. TCRdb's table, derived via immunoSEQ multiplex PCR, lists solely in-frame clones and lacks some. The sample holds about 19,000 clones, around 90% seen once. The source was CD8+ T cells from blood, collected before the fourth cycle of nivolumab. Receptors were obtained from a human donor with classical Hodgkin lymphoma.

V is TRBV28 and J is TRBJ2-2; TRBD2 matches at 11 bases. The CDR3 contains 20 residues. J was trimmed by 1 base and V by 6 bases; bases with no gene match: 16. Germline CDR1 MDHEN, CDR2 SYDVKM. CDR3 bases: TGTGCCAGCAGCGACCCGAAACTGCAGACTAGCGGGAAGAACACCGGGGAGCTGTTTTTT. Protein sequence: CASSDPKLQTSGKNTGELFF.

This chain connects TRBV2 to TRBJ2-7, with TRBD2 identical over 8 bases. The length of the CDR3 is 12 residues. CDR1 SNHLY and CDR2 FYNNEI come from the germline V gene. V shed 7 bases, J shed 4 bases, and the junction held 3 bases outside the gene matches. CDR3: CASKTGGYEQYF. The CDR3 DNA reads TGTGCCAGCAAAACGGGAGGGTACGAGCAGTACTTC.

This clone came up once. This chain joins TRBV11-2 and TRBJ2-7; TRBD2 agrees at 13 bases. The ends lost 5 bases at V and 1 base at J; junction bases unmatched: 2. The germline CDR1 and CDR2 sequences are SGHAT and FQNNGV. The CDR3 consists of 15 residues. The CDR3, as DNA: TGTGCCAGCAGCCAGACTAGCGGGGGGTCCTACGAGCAGTACTTC. It translates to CASSQTSGGSYEQYF.

The DNA for the CDR3 is TGTGCCACCAGCACTACGAGGACTAGCGGGAGGGCATACAATGAGCAGTTCTTC. Amino acid sequence: CATSTTRTSGRAYNEQFF. V is TRBV15 and J is TRBJ2-1; TRBD2 matches at 15 bases. There are 18 residues in the CDR3. Germline lookup yields CDR1 LNHNV and CDR2 YYDKDF (reference sequence). The V segment lost 4 bases and the J segment 4 bases; nucleotides outside the gene matches: 8. Using reference TRBV15 and TRBJ2-1 for the parts outside the CDR3, the full variable domain is DAMVIQNPRYQVTQFGKPVTLSCSQTLNHNVMYWYQQKSSQAPKLLFHYYDKDFNNEADTPDNFQSRRPNTSFCFLDIRSPGLGDTAMYLCATSTTRTSGRAYNEQFFGPGTRLTVL.

The gene calls are TRBV11-2 and TRBJ2-7, with 8 bases identical to TRBD2. The germline gives CDR1 SGHAT, CDR2 FQNNGV. After removal of 4 bases from V and 4 bases from J, the junction contained 15 bases not matched to a gene. The CDR3 covers 17 residues. The CDR3 sequence is CASSSGGSGTRRYEQYF. The CDR3 coding sequence is TGTGCCAGCAGCTCAGGAGGTAGCGGGACCAGGAGGTACGAGCAGTACTTC. The full variable domain, with the rest looked up from reference TRBV11-2 and TRBJ2-7, is EAGVAQSPRYKIIEKRQSVAFWCNPISGHATLYWYQQILGQGPKLLIQFQNNGVVDDSQLPKDRFSAERLKGVDSTLKIQPAKLEDSAVYLCASSSGGSGTRRYEQYFGPGTRLTVT.

This chain links TRBV29-1 with TRBJ2-7; no definite D call. Germline V CDR1 and CDR2: SQVTM, ANQGSEA. V lost 6 bases to trimming and J lost 1 base, with 13 bases between them. The CDR3 is 13 amino acids. CDR3 DNA: TGCAGCGTGAGATCCGCCAATTCCTACGAGCAGTACTTC. This encodes CSVRSANSYEQYF.

The V gene is TRBV28, the J gene TRBJ1-2; tentative D call: TRBD1 (5 bases). This CDR3 contains 15 residues. Germline CDR1 reads MDHEN; CDR2 reads SYDVKM. V was shortened by 2 bases and J by 3 bases, with 13 bases between the two germline ends. The CDR3 bases are TGTGCCAGCAGTTTAAGGCTGGGGCGAGACTATGGCTACACCTTC. This translates into CASSLRLGRDYGYTF.

CDR3 in DNA: TGTGCCAGCAGTGAATACAGGGCCAACACCGGGGAGCTGTTTTTT. Protein sequence: CASSEYRANTGELFF. J is TRBJ2-2 and V is TRBV6-1; a possible D gene is TRBD1 (6 bases). The CDR3 extends over 15 amino acids. The germline gives CDR1 MNHNS, CDR2 SASEGT. V lost 2 bases to trimming and J lost 2 bases, with 9 bases between them.

The chain employs TRBV28 and TRBJ2-7, with D possibly being TRBD1 (7 bases). Germline V gene lookup returns CDR1 MDHEN and CDR2 SYDVKM. V was cut by 7 bases and J by 0 bases, with 16 bases left in between. The CDR3 loop spans 15 amino acids. DNA of the CDR3: TGTGCCAGCAAAATTGCGGGACAGAGCTCCTACGAGCAGTACTTC. Its protein product is CASKIAGQSSYEQYF.

In this sample, this clone turned up a few times. CDR3 bases: TGTGCTAGTGGTTTGGGCGGCACTGAAGCTTTCTTT. Protein sequence: CASGLGGTEAFF. This chain joins TRBV12-5 and TRBJ1-1; D gene uncertain. Germline lookup yields CDR1 LGHNT and CDR2 FRNRAP. This CDR3 contains 12 residues. V was clipped by 1 base and J by 4 bases, with 4 bases between them. The full variable domain, in which reference TRBV12-5 and TRBJ1-1 provide the parts outside the CDR3, is DARVTQTPRHKVTEMGQEVTMRCQPILGHNTVFWYRQTMMQGLELLAYFRNRAPLDDSGMPKDRFSAEMPDATLATLKIQPSEPRDSAVYFCASGLGGTEAFFGQGTRLTVV.

The V call is TRBV2, the J call TRBJ2-2; the D gene is possibly TRBD2 (5 bases). Trimming left V 6 bases short and J 11 bases short, with 19 bases between. CDR3 length equals 14 residues. Germline V gene lookup returns CDR1 SNHLY and CDR2 FYNNEI. In DNA form, the CDR3 reads TGTGCCAGCAGCGAGGGCCCGGCACCGGGTGAGCTGTTTTTT. It yields the protein CASSEGPAPGELFF. The variable domain in full, completed from reference TRBV2 and TRBJ2-2, reads EPEVTQTPSHQVTQMGQEVILRCVPISNHLYFYWYRQILGQKVEFLVSFYNNEISEKSEIFDDQFSVERPDGSNFTLKIRSTKLEDSAMYFCASSEGPAPGELFFGEGSRLTVL.

With regard to this clone: Other nucleotide sequences from this sample produce the same CDR3. J is TRBJ1-5 and V is TRBV27; D is possibly TRBD1 (5 bases). The CDR3 spans 14 residues. Germline-derived CDR1 and CDR2 are MNHEY and SMNVEV (reference sequence). V was shortened by 5 bases and J by 1 base, with 9 bases between the two germline ends. The CDR3 region has the DNA TGTGCCAGCAGTCACCGGGACAGCAATCAGCCCCAGCATTTT. It is translated as CASSHRDSNQPQHF.

This rearrangement joins TRBV6-1 to TRBJ2-1; D might be TRBD1 or TRBD2, each matching 6 bases. The CDR3 totals 12 residues. The V end lost 8 bases, the J end lost 8 bases, and 13 bases lay between the germline ends. CDR1 and CDR2 from the germline V gene are MNHNS and SASEGT. The CDR3 is CASSPGGYEQFF. The CDR3, as DNA: TGTGCCAGCTCCCCCGGGGGCTATGAGCAGTTCTTC.

The V and J genes are TRBV4-1 and TRBJ1-5; 8 positions match TRBD1. CDR1 is MGHRA, CDR2 YSYEKL, per germline. Trimming cost V 5 bases and J 4 bases; bases outside gene matches: 7. This CDR3 contains 15 residues. CDR3: CASSNSRDRNQPQHF. CDR3 sequence (DNA): TGCGCCAGCAGCAACAGCCGGGACAGGAATCAGCCCCAGCATTTT.